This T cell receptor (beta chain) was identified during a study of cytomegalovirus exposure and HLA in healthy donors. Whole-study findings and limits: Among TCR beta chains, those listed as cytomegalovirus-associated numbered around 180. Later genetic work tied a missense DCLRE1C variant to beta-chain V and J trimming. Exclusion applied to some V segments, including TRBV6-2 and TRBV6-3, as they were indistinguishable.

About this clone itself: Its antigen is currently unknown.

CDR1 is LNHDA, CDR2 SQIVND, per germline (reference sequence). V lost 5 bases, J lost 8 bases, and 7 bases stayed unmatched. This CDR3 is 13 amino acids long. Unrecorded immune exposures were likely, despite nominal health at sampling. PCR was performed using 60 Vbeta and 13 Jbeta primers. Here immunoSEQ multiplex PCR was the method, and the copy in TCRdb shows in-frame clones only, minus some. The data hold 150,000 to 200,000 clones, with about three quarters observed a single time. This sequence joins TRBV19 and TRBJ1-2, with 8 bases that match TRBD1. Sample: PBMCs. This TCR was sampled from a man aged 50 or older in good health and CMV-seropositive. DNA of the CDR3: TGTGCCAGTAGTGAACAGGGGGAAGGGGGCTACACCTTC. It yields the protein CASSEQGEGGYTF. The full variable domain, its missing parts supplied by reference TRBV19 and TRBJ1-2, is DGGITQSPKYLFRKEGQNVTLSCEQNLNHDAMYWYRQDPGQGLRLIYYSQIVNDFQKGDIAEGYSVSREKKESFPLTVTSAQKNPTAFYLCASSEQGEGGYTFGSGTRLTVV.